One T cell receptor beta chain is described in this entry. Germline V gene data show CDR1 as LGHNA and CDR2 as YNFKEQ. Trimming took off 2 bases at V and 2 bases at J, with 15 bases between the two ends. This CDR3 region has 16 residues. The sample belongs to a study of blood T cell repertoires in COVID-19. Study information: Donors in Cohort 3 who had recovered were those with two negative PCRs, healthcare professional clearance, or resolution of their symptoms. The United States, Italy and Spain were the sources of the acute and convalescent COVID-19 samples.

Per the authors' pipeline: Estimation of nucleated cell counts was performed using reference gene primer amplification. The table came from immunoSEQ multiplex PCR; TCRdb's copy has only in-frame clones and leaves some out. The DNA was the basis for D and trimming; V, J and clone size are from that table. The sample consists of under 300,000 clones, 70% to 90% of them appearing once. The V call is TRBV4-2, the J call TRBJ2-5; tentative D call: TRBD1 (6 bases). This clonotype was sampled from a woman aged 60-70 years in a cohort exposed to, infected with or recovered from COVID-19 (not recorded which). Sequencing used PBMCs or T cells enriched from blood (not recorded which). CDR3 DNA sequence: TGTGCCAGCAGCCAACTGGGGCAAGGGGGTCAAGAGACCCAGTACTTC. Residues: CASSQLGQGGQETQYF.